The 4 T cell receptor beta chains presented below share a single source sample, sequenced in a study of CD8+ T cells in alopecia areata. A panel of CD4, CD8alpha, NKG2D, NKG2ACE and other markers served to sort pooled cutaneous lymph node cells. The authors extracted RNA and reverse transcribed it into cDNA as the sequencing template. The method was immunoSEQ multiplex PCR; TCRdb's version includes in-frame clones alone and lacks a portion of them. The sample includes roughly 260,000 clones, none of them occurring once. What was sequenced was CD4+ T cells sorted from a lymph node. These receptors were taken from a C3H/HeJ mouse with alopecia areata. The strain bears MHC haplotype H2-k.

As concerns this clone: Mouse gene names apply. The CDR3 goes on 4 residues after the read ends, and that part is filled in from the germline J gene. The chain links TRBV5 to TRBJ2-3, with TRBD2 identical over 8 bases. The CDR3 loop spans 15 amino acids. Germline V gene sequence: CDR1 LGHNA, CDR2 YNLKQL (reference sequence). Trimming cost V 3 bases and J 0 bases; bases outside gene matches: 2. The CDR3 spells CASSQMGGSAETLYF. The part of the CDR3 DNA that was read is TGTGCCAGCAGCCAGATGGGGGGGAGTGCAGAA.

This clone turned up a few times. The germline and genes are mouse ones. CDR3 residues: CASSPGLGGNNTLYF. Partial CDR3 DNA: TGTGCAAGCAGCCCGGGACTGGGGGGGAACAAC. The chain couples TRBV16 to TRBJ2-4, with TRBD2 matching over 13 bases. The CDR3 is cut off 4 residues early in the read; its end comes from the germline J gene. The CDR3 sequence is 15 residues long. Germline CDR1 SGHSA, CDR2 FRNQAP.

This clone was recorded a few times. Mouse gene names and germline throughout. The observed sequence ends 3 residues before the CDR3 terminus, with the missing tail filled in from the germline J gene. The gene calls are TRBV19 and TRBJ1-6; the match to TRBD1 covers 9 bases. TRBJ1-6 is annotated as an ORF whose role is uncertain. V shed 5 bases, J shed 5 bases, and the junction held 8 bases outside the gene matches. Germline V gene sequence: CDR1 FNHDT, CDR2 SITEND (reference sequence). The CDR3 has 16 amino acids. The CDR3: CASRLGQGGNNSPLYF. The sequenced part of the CDR3 DNA is TGTGCCAGCAGGCTGGGACAGGGAGGGAATAATTCGCCC.

This clone has a handful of counts. The genes and germline here are from mouse. The sequenced fragment ends 4 residues before the CDR3 boundary, so the rest is inferred from the germline J gene. The chain combines TRBV1 with TRBJ2-2; D possibly corresponds to TRBD2 (5 bases). Per germline, CDR1 NSQYPW and CDR2 LRSPGD (reference sequence). The CDR3 contains 15 residues. V lost 2 bases and J lost 0, with 7 bases in between. The CDR3 bases that were read are TGCACCTGCAGTGCATCTGGGTCAAACACCGGG. Translated: CTCSASGSNTG. The complete CDR3 reads CTCSASGSNTGQLYF.